This T cell receptor (beta chain) was documented in a study of T cell responses to AZD1222 COVID-19 vaccine. The protocol was immunoSEQ multiplex PCR, while the TCRdb copy is restricted to in-frame clones and leaves out a portion. The sample yields around 77,000 clones, roughly 90% seen once. This clone was observed a handful of times. The receptor comes from an adult in good health. Source: peripheral blood, taken on day 0 of AZD1222 vaccination.

For the CDR3, the DNA is TGTGCCAGCAGTGCGACCGTTGGAAACACCATATATTTT. This codes for CASSATVGNTIYF. The chain links TRBV28 to TRBJ1-3; D unresolved. There are 13 residues in the CDR3. V was clipped by 5 bases and J by 3 bases, with 8 bases between them. Germline V gives CDR1 MDHEN, CDR2 SYDVKM.